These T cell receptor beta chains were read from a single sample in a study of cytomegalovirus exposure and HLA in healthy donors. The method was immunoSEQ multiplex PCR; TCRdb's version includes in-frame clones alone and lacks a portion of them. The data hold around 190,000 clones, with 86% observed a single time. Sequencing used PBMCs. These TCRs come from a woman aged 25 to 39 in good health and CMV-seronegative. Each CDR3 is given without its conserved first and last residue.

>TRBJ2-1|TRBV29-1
SARGGEVGYNEQF
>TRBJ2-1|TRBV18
ASSPGGDIGRGEQF
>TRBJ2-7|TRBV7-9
ASSFAGKDEQY
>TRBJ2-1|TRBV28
ASSPQTIDNEQF
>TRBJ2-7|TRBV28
ASSSRGRDDYEQY
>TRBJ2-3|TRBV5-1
ASSGGGAPDTQY
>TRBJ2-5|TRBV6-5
ASSPAGTTEVQY
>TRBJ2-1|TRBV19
ASSISMAVSSYNEQF
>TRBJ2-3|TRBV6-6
ASSNGQVVDTQY
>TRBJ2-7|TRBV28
ASSLRTGGTYEQY
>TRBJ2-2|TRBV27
ASSLSSPLSIGELF
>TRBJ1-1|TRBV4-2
ASSQGRGRFDTEAF
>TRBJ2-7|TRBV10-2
ATQAPGEQY
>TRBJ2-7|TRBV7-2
ASSPTGGDYEQY
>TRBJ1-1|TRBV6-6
ASKTAGVIDTEAF
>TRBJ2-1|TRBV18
ASSPNGPTGNEQF
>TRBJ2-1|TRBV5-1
ASSEGLQRSEQF
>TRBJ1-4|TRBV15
ATSRDEDRNEKLF
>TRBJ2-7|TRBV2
ASSEWLLATKELEQY
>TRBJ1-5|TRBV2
ASSDHSNQPQH